These T cell receptor beta chains were read from a single sample in a study of blood T cell repertoires in COVID-19. Profiled with immunoSEQ multiplex PCR; TCRdb holds only in-frame clones, not every one. The sample includes some 400,000 clones, around 87% of them seen just once. The sample was peripheral blood. All receptors come from a woman in her twenties or thirties with COVID-19, enrolled during active disease. The CDR3 runs from the conserved cysteine through the conserved F or W. The size of a clone is reported for some rows only, either as once, few or many, or as a class for expanded clones.

length,V,size,CDR3
13,TRBV7-3,-,CASSSTGADEQFF
15,TRBV6-2/TRBV6-3,-,CASSLSPGGPYEQYF
15,TRBV30,-,CAWSARLRAGVELFF
16,TRBV4-3,-,CASSQAWATKPYEQYF
14,TRBV5-1,once,CASSLATGGDGYTF
14,TRBV5-1,-,CASSYGIRGGEQYF
13,TRBV24-1,-,CATIGSSSDTQYF
13,TRBV10-3,many,CAISESTIYGYTF
13,TRBV19,-,CASSMRQNTEAFF
14,TRBV3-1/TRBV3-2,-,CASRHRDREYEQYF
15,TRBV27,-,CASSFPGLANNEQFF
14,TRBV6-6,-,CASSYSAGDSPLHF
14,TRBV28,-,CASSFRDRGRKLFF
19,TRBV9,once,CASSFRPGQGGVGANVLTF
14,TRBV6-5,-,CASSYSDSFYGYTF
15,TRBV18,-,CASSPGQDSYNEQFF
14,TRBV2,-,CASSEGQTYEKLFF
20,TRBV7-2,-,CASSLAVGQGNHLAKNIQYF
17,TRBV4-1,-,CASSPRKGAAGTDTQYF
16,TRBV4-2,-,CASSQTRDRPYNEQFF
14,TRBV10-3,-,CAISEPRGNSPLHF
17,TRBV4-1,-,CASSQTLAGGPSGEQYF
17,TRBV9,-,CASSDLAGGISYNEQFF
17,TRBV10-2,-,CASSESGAGPLQETQYF
14,TRBV18,few,CASSPNRGQDGYTF
15,TRBV28,once,CASRSGQQFQETQYF
17,TRBV6-4,-,CASSDIRWTSEFNEQYF
16,TRBV25-1,few,CASSEGRDTSGNTIYF
18,TRBV6-2/TRBV6-3,-,CASSSTSLVTSAQETQYF
16,TRBV15,-,CATSRAPPRSNEKLFF
17,TRBV19,-,CASSSGYSGRSTGELFF
15,TRBV5-6,-,CASSSGLAGAYEQYF
17,TRBV4-1,-,CASSQEKVGQGFYEQYF
15,TRBV28,once,CASSLLSGGPDEQFF
14,TRBV5-1,-,CASSIQGATYEQYF
15,TRBV7-8,-,CASSEDRGPQETQYF
19,TRBV7-2,-,CASSLGSRRTGANTGELFF
11,TRBV20-1,few,CSASGDQPQHF
14,TRBV5-6,-,CASSTTGTDTEAFF
12,TRBV5-4,-,CASSLAQETQYF
15,TRBV5-1,many,CASSLAGVVTDTQYF
15,TRBV5-6,many,CASSLVDRLHGELFF
16,TRBV7-2,-,CASSLVVVSGANVLTF
16,TRBV14,once,CASSQEIVVGSETQYF
15,TRBV28,once,CASSFPPDRLDTQYF
12,TRBV12-3/TRBV12-4,few,CASSPGRNTQYF
13,TRBV19,once,CASSHQGNTEAFF